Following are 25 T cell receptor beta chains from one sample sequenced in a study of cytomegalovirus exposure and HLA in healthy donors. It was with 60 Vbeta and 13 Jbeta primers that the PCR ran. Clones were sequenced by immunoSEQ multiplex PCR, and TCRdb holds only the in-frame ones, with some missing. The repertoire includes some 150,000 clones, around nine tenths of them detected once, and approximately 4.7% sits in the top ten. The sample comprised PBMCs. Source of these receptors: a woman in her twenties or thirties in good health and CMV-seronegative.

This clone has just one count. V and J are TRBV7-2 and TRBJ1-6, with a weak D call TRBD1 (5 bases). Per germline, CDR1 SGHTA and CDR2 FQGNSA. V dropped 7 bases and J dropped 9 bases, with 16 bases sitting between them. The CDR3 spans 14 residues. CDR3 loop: CASTSQGHFSPLHF. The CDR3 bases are TGTGCCAGCACCTCCCAAGGACATTTTTCACCCCTCCACTTT.

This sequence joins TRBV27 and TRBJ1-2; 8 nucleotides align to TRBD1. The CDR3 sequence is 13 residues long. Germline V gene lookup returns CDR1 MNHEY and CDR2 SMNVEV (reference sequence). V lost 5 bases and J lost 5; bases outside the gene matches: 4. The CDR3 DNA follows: TGTGCCAGCAGTCGAGGACAGGGATATGGCTACACCTTC. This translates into CASSRGQGYGYTF.

CDR3 in amino acids: CASSDRGLPYEQYF. In DNA, the CDR3 is TGTGCCAGCAGTGACAGGGGGCTCCCCTACGAGCAGTACTTC. The chain carries TRBV6-5 and TRBJ2-7; 10 positions match TRBD1. The CDR3 is 14 residues long. CDR1 and CDR2 from the germline V gene are MNHEY and SVGAGI. Trimming removed 5 bases from V and 2 bases from J; junction bases left unmatched: 3.

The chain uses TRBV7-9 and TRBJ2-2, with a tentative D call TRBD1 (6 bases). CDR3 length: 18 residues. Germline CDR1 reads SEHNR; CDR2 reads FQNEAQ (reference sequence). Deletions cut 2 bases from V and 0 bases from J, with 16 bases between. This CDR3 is CASSLRVLGTTNTGELFF. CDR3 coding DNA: TGTGCCAGCAGCTTACGGGTTTTGGGGACAACGAACACCGGGGAGCTGTTTTTT.

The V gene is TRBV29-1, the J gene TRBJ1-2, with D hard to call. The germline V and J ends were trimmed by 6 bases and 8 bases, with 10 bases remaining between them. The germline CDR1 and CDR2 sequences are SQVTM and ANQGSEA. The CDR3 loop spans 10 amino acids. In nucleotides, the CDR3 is TGCAGCGTCCCCCCAGTCGGCTACACCTTC. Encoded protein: CSVPPVGYTF. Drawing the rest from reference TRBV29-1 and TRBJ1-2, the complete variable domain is SAVISQKPSRDICQRGTSLTIQCQVDSQVTMMFWYRQQPGQSLTLIATANQGSEATYESGFVIDKFPISRPNLTFSTLTVSNMSPEDSSIYLCSVPPVGYTFGSGTRLTVV.

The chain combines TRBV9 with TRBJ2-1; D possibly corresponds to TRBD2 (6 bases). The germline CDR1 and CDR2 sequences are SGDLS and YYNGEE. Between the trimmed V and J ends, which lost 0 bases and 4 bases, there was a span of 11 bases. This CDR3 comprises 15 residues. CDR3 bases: TGTGCCAGCAGCGTAGCGGGAGCTCGGTACAATGAGCAGTTCTTC. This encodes CASSVAGARYNEQFF.

CDR3 residues: CASSVGVDGEGDQETQYF. CDR3 DNA sequence: TGTGCCAGCAGCGTAGGGGTGGATGGGGAGGGGGACCAAGAGACCCAGTACTTC. The chain recombines TRBV9 with TRBJ2-5; the D gene is possibly TRBD2 (7 bases). The CDR3 runs 18 residues. Trimming left V 0 bases short and J 0 bases short, with 18 bases between. Per the germline V gene, CDR1 is SGDLS and CDR2 is YYNGEE.

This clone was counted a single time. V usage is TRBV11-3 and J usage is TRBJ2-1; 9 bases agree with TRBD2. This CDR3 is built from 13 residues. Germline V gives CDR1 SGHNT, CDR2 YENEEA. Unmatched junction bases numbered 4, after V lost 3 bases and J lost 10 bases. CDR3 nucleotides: TGTGCCAGCAGCTTTTTAGCGGGGGCCGAGCAGTTCTTC. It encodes CASSFLAGAEQFF. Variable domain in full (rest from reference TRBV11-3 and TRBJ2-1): EAGVVQSPRYKIIEKKQPVAFWCNPISGHNTLYWYLQNLGQGPELLIRYENEEAVDDSQLPKDRFSAERLKGVDSTLKIQPAELGDSAVYLCASSFLAGAEQFFGPGTRLTVL.

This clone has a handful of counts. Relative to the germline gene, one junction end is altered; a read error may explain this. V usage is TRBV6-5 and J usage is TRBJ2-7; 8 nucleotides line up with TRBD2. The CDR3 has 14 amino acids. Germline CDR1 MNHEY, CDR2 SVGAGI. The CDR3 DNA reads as TGTGCCAGCAGTTACTCCCGGGGGGGCTACGAGCAGTCCTTC. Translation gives CASSYSRGGYEQSF.

The CDR3: CASSLESSGYQPQHF. CDR3 coding DNA: TGTGCCAGCAGCTTAGAATCGTCAGGGTATCAGCCCCAGCATTTT. The chain couples TRBV7-8 to TRBJ1-5, with D tentatively TRBD1 (5 bases). Germline CDR1 is SGHVS and CDR2 is FQNEAQ. The CDR3 extends over 15 amino acids. V gave up 1 base and J gave up 5 bases, with 12 bases separating them.

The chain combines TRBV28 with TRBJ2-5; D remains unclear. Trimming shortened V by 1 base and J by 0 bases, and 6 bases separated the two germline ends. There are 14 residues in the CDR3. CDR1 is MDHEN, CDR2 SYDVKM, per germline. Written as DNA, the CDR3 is TGTGCCAGCAGTTTATCCGAGAACCAAGAGACCCAGTACTTC. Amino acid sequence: CASSLSENQETQYF.

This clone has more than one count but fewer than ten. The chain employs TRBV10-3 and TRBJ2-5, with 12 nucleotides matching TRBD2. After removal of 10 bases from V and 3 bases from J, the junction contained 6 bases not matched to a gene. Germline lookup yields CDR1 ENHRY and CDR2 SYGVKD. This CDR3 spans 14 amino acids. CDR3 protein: CATGRLAGEETQYF. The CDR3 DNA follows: TGTGCCACAGGAAGACTAGCGGGAGAAGAGACCCAGTACTTC.

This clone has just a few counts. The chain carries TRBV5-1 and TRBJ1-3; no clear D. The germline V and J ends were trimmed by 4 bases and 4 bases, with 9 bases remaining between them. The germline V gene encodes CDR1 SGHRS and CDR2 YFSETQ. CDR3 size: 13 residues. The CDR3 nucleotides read TGCGCCAGCAGCGCCTTAACAGGAAACACCATATATTTT. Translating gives CASSALTGNTIYF.

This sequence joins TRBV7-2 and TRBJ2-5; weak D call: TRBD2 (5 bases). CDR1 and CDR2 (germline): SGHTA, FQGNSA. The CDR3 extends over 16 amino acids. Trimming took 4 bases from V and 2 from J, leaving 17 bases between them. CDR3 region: CASSSHRSGGQETQYF. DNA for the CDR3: TGTGCCAGCAGCTCGCATCGGAGCGGAGGACAAGAGACCCAGTACTTC.

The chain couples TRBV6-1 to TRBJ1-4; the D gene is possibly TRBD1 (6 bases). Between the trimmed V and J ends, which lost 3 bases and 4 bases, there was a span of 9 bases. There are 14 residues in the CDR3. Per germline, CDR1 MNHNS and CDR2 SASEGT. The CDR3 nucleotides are TGTGCCAGCAGTGAGGACAGATATAATGAAAAACTGTTTTTT. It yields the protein CASSEDRYNEKLFF.

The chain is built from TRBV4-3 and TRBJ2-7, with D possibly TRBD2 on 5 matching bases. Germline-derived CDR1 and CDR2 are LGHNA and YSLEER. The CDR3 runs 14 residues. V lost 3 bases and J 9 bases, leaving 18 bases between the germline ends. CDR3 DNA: TGCGCCAGCAGCCAGACCTTCGGGGAGACTCGGCAGTACTTC. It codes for CASSQTFGETRQYF.

The CDR3 sequence: CASRLPEGREQYF. The DNA of the CDR3 is TGTGCCAGCAGGCTACCGGAGGGCCGCGAGCAGTACTTC. V and J are TRBV11-2 and TRBJ2-7, with TRBD2 as a possible D gene (6 bases). CDR1 and CDR2 from the germline V gene are SGHAT and FQNNGV. This CDR3 has 13 amino acids. Trimming took off 6 bases at V and 6 bases at J, with 15 bases between the two ends.

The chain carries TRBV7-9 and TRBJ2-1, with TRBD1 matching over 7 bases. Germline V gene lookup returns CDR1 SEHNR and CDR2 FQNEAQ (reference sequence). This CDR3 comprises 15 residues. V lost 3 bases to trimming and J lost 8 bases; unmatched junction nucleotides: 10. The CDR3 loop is CASSFSVRQGYEQFF. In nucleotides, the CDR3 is TGTGCCAGCAGCTTCTCAGTGCGACAGGGTTATGAGCAGTTCTTC.

This chain's CDR3 is CASSQATRTGGYGYTF. CDR3 bases: TGCGCCAGCAGCCAAGCCACACGGACAGGGGGCTATGGCTACACCTTC. The chain uses TRBV4-3 and TRBJ1-2; 10 bases fit TRBD1. CDR3 length: 16 amino acids. CDR1 LGHNA and CDR2 YSLEER come from the germline V gene. The V segment lost 1 base and the J segment 4 bases; nucleotides outside the gene matches: 6.

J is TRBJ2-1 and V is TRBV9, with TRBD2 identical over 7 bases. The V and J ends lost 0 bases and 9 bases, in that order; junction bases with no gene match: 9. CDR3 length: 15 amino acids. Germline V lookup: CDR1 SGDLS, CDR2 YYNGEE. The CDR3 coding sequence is TGTGCCAGCAGCGTAGTAGGCGGGAGCAGGAGTGAGCAGTTCTTC. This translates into CASSVVGGSRSEQFF.

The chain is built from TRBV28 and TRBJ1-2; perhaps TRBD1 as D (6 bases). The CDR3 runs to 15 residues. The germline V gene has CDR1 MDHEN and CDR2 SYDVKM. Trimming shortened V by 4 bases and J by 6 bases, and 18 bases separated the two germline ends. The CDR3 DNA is TGTGCCAGCAGTTCGACGGGGGGGGGCACCCATGGCTACACCTTC. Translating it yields CASSSTGGGTHGYTF.

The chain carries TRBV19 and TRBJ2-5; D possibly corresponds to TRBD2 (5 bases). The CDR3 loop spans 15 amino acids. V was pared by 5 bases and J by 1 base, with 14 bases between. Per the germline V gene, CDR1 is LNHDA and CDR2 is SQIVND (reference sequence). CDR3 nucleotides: TGTGCCAGTAGTCGTGGCCGTCGGGGCCAAGAGACCCAGTACTTC. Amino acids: CASSRGRRGQETQYF.

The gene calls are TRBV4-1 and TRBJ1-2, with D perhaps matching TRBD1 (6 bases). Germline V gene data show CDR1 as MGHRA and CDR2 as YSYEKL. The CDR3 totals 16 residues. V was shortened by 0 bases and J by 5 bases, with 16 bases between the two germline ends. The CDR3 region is CASSQERGLAWYGYTF. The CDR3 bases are TGCGCCAGCAGCCAAGAAAGGGGGTTGGCATGGTATGGCTACACCTTC.

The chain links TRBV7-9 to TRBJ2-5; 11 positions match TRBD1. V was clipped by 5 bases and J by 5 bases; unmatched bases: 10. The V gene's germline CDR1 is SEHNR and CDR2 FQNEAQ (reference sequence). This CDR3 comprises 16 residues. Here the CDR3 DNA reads TGTGCCAGCAGCCCTAGGCGGACAGGGGGCACGGAGACCCAGTACTTC. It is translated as CASSPRRTGGTETQYF.

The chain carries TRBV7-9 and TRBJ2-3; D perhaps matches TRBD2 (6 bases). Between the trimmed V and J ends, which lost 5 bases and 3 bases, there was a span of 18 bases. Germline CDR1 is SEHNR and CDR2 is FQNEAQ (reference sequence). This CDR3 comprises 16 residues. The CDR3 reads CASSEGTRWTTDTQYF. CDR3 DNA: TGTGCCAGCAGCGAAGGGACTCGGTGGACAACAGATACGCAGTATTTT.